This T cell receptor (beta chain) was captured by sequencing in a study of cytotoxic CD8 clonotypes in ibrutinib-treated CLL (dated by TCRdb to the early 2020s). Looking at the study overall: The cohort had around twelve relapsed/refractory and roughly 14 treatment-naive patients; 17 to 18 were IGHV unmutated. Partial responses were observed in some 24 patients and complete responses in 2; after a median follow-up of 68 months, remission was maintained in approximately 14 patients and progression was observed in about twelve. Samples at response were collected after a median of about twelve months of treatment, with a range of 6 to 36 months. On average, each sample had roughly 250,000 productive templates and more than 85,000 productive rearrangements. Of the approximately 94 people in the trial, 25 to 30 had longitudinal samples available. Cryopreserved peripheral blood mononuclear cells were collected at three points: before therapy, at response, and at either sustained remission or disease progression. All remission and progressive disease samples were collected while patients were still receiving ibrutinib.

As regards this clone: Its antigen is still unknown. Base qualities are not at hand, and no much larger clone is one base apart.

V gives up 6 bases and J gives up 0 bases, and the segment between their germline ends measures 6 bases. As encoded in the germline V gene, CDR1 is SNHLY while CDR2 is FYNNEI. Counted from cysteine to phenylalanine, this CDR3 has 12 amino acids. This entry keeps only the CDR3 DNA: 36 bases, framed from base 1. A MiSeq instrument was used for deep resolution sequencing, which targeted depths ranging from 1 in 1 million up to 1 in 200,000 T cells, with coverage averaging 10x for each clonotype. The immunoSEQ hsTCRB Kit was used to generate the TCR beta libraries. Turning to the authors' computational methods: ImmunoSEQ Data Assistant and ImmunoSEQ Analyzer were used for data analysis, and V, D and J genes were assigned according to IMGT definitions. Clonality was computed as one minus normalized Shannon entropy of productive rearrangement frequencies, ranging from 0 to 1. Only overrepresented clonotypes making up at least 0.05% of the repertoire of each patient were included in the public clonotype analysis. Roughly 13 age-matched healthy donor repertoires from immuneACCESS were used as controls for clonality. As stored in TCRdb, this immuneACCESS dataset retains in-frame rearrangements with V and J assigned. A fraction of the clones does not appear; measured against another copy, unresolved V genes explain less than half of the discrepancy, and the remainder lacks a known reason. That table gives V, J and clone size, and the DNA gave D and trimming. The sample yields hundreds of thousands of clones; under 70% were counted once. Of the sample, 5% to 6.5% falls within the top ten clones.

For TCR beta library preparation, 2 to 2.5 micrograms of genomic DNA were isolated from cryopreserved PBMCs. High-throughput TCR beta sequencing was performed on longitudinal blood samples from CLL patients receiving ibrutinib monotherapy. Patients were enrolled in a phase 2 open-label single-center ibrutinib monotherapy trial. The investigation overall reported the following: Clonality rose at ibrutinib response, remained stable during sustained remission, and dropped back toward baseline at progression. At baseline, clonality was higher than in age-matched healthy donors and showed a strong correlation with circulating CD8+ T-cell counts. Sampling times were not matched between sustained-remission and progressing patients, and lymph node repertoires were not studied. Public clonotypes were rare and either shrank or stayed stable during treatment, and the rise in clonality at ibrutinib response reflected expansion of private clonotypes.

The clonotype was recovered from a human donor with chronic lymphocytic leukemia. The material sequenced was PBMCs, taken after 36 months of ibrutinib treatment. Recombination joined TRBV2 with TRBJ2-7; confidence is insufficient to name the D gene. The CDR3 amino acid sequence is: CASSYSSYEQYF. The DNA sequence is given as TGTGCCAGCAGCTACAGCTCCTACGAGCAGTACTTC. This CDR3, with the reference TRBV2 and TRBJ2-7 proteins standing in past its ends, gives the full variable domain EPEVTQTPSHQVTQMGQEVILRCVPISNHLYFYWYRQILGQKVEFLVSFYNNEISEKSEIFDDQFSVERPDGSNFTLKIRSTKLEDSAMYFCASSYSSYEQYFGPGTRLTVT.